The rows below give T cell receptor beta chains drawn from one sample of a study of blood T cell repertoires in COVID-19. The method was immunoSEQ multiplex PCR; TCRdb's version includes in-frame clones alone and lacks a portion of them. The sample yields 130,000 to 150,000 clones, about 87% seen once. Sequencing was performed on peripheral blood. The receptors originated from a woman aged 40 to 50 with acute or convalescent COVID-19. CDR3s include the opening cysteine and the closing phenylalanine or tryptophan. A D gene is named only where the DNA matches it firmly. Size tells how often a clone was seen (once, few, many) or the class of an expanded clone, and some rows leave it out.

abundance,d_gene,v_gene,j_gene,CDR3nt,CDR3aa
.,TRBD1,TRBV7-6,TRBJ1-5,TGTGCCAGCAGCTTAACGGACAGGGTGGATCAGCCCCAGCATTTT,CASSLTDRVDQPQHF
.,.,TRBV6-4,TRBJ1-5,TGTGCCAGCAGTGACGAGGGAGGGCAGCCCCAGCATTTT,CASSDEGGQPQHF
once,TRBD1,TRBV6-5,TRBJ1-1,TGTGCCAGCACCAGGACAGGGAGGGTGAACACTGAAGCTTTCTTT,CASTRTGRVNTEAFF
.,TRBD1,TRBV6-5,TRBJ2-7,TGTGCCAGCAGTACCTATGGGACAGCCTCCGAGCAGTACTTC,CASSTYGTASEQYF
.,.,TRBV2,TRBJ2-3,TGTGCCAGCAGTGATGGGGGCGCGGGCACAGATACGCAGTATTTT,CASSDGGAGTDTQYF
.,.,TRBV7-2,TRBJ2-1,TGTGCCAGCAGCCCAGACAGGCACAATGAGCAGTTCTTC,CASSPDRHNEQFF
.,TRBD2,TRBV5-8,TRBJ2-7,TGTGCCAGCAGCCGCACTAGCGGGGGTGACTCCTACGAGCAGTACTTC,CASSRTSGGDSYEQYF
.,.,TRBV4-3,TRBJ1-1,TGCGCCAGCAGCCAAGATTTGGGGCAGTATGAAGCTTTCTTT,CASSQDLGQYEAFF
.,.,TRBV12-1,TRBJ1-6,TGTGCCAGCAGCTTGGCCAAGGCGGGGAATTCACCCCTCCACTTT,CASSLAKAGNSPLHF
.,TRBD1,TRBV10-3,TRBJ1-1,TGTGCCATCCAGGGGGCAGGTGAAGCTTTCTTT,CAIQGAGEAFF
.,.,TRBV5-1,TRBJ2-2,TGCGCCAGCAAGGCGGGGCCCGGGGAGCTGTTTTTT,CASKAGPGELFF
.,TRBD2,TRBV5-6,TRBJ2-3,TGTGCCTCCAGCGGGGGGCCTAGAGATACGCAGTATTTT,CASSGGPRDTQYF
.,TRBD1,TRBV28,TRBJ1-1,TGTGCCAGCAGTCAATGGGGCTCCGACAGGGGCGCTGAAGCTTTCTTT,CASSQWGSDRGAEAFF
.,.,TRBV28,TRBJ1-1,TGTGCCAGCAGTGTATACCAGGGGAACACTGAAGCTTTCTTT,CASSVYQGNTEAFF
.,.,TRBV18,TRBJ2-3,TGTGCCAGCTCACCACCGACTACTGGCACCTGGGATACGCAGTATTTT,CASSPPTTGTWDTQYF
once,.,TRBV7-2,TRBJ1-2,TGTGCCAGCAGCCCTAGTTCCGGGATCGGCTATGGCTACACCTTC,CASSPSSGIGYGYTF
few,TRBD1,TRBV6-6,TRBJ1-5,TGTGCCAGCAGTTACCCCGGACAGGAGGGTCAGCCCCAGCATTTT,CASSYPGQEGQPQHF
.,TRBD2,TRBV9,TRBJ2-3,TGTGCCAGCAGCGCCAAGCGGGGAGCCTTAGATACGCAGTATTTT,CASSAKRGALDTQYF
.,TRBD2,TRBV2,TRBJ2-1,TGTGCCGCAAGGTCCGGGACTATTTACAATGAGCAGTTCTTC,CAARSGTIYNEQFF
.,TRBD2,TRBV28,TRBJ2-7,TGTGCCAGCAGTTTTCTACTAGCGGGGAACTACGAGCAGTACTTC,CASSFLLAGNYEQYF
.,.,TRBV4-1,TRBJ1-1,TGCGCCAGCAGCCACCGCGCATGGGGCTTTTCGAACACTGAAGCTTTCTTT,CASSHRAWGFSNTEAFF
.,TRBD2,TRBV10-3,TRBJ2-1,TGTGCCACCCGGGGGGGGGACGGCTCCTACAATGAGCAGTTCTTC,CATRGGDGSYNEQFF
once,TRBD1,TRBV30,TRBJ1-2,TGTGCCTGGAGCGGACAGGAGAGCTATGGCTACACCTTC,CAWSGQESYGYTF
.,TRBD1,TRBV18,TRBJ2-3,TGTGCCAGCTCAAAACGGACAGGGGGCGCAGATACGCAGTATTTT,CASSKRTGGADTQYF
.,TRBD1,TRBV4-3,TRBJ2-1,TGCGCCAGCAGCCTCGGGACAGGGAACAATGAGCAGTTCTTC,CASSLGTGNNEQFF
.,TRBD1,TRBV18,TRBJ2-7,TGTGCCAGCTCACCAACCGCGACAGGGGTCGAGCAGTACTTC,CASSPTATGVEQYF
once,.,TRBV27,TRBJ2-7,TGTGCCAGCAGTCACACCGGGACTGTGAGCTCCTACGAGCAGTACTTC,CASSHTGTVSSYEQYF
.,TRBD2,TRBV11-2,TRBJ2-3,TGTGCCAGCAGCTTAGATGATAGCGGGGGGGTAACAGATACGCAGTATTTT,CASSLDDSGGVTDTQYF
.,.,TRBV4-1,TRBJ2-3,TGCGCCAGCTGGAGTCCCACAGATACGCAGTATTTT,CASWSPTDTQYF
.,TRBD2,TRBV10-3,TRBJ2-7,TGTGCCATCAGTGAGTCTCGCGGGGGGGCCTACGAGCAGTACTTC,CAISESRGGAYEQYF
few,TRBD2,TRBV27,TRBJ2-7,TGTGCCAGCAGTCCCGGACTAGCTCCCTACGAGCAGTACTTC,CASSPGLAPYEQYF
.,.,TRBV2,TRBJ2-1,TGTGCCAGCAGACAGGACATCTACAATGAGCAGTTCTTC,CASRQDIYNEQFF
.,.,TRBV30,TRBJ1-4,TGTGCCTGGAGTGATCTAACAGGGAATGAAAAACTGTTTTTT,CAWSDLTGNEKLFF
.,.,TRBV2,TRBJ2-5,TGTGCCAGCAGTGATCGGTCTCAAGAGACCCAGTACTTC,CASSDRSQETQYF
.,.,TRBV7-2,TRBJ1-5,TGTGCCAGCAGCTTACAGGGGCCAGGGAATCAGCCCCAGCATTTT,CASSLQGPGNQPQHF
.,.,TRBV6-5,TRBJ1-1,TGTGCCAGCAGTTACTCCCTTGAGGTCAGGAACACTGAAGCTTTCTTT,CASSYSLEVRNTEAFF
.,TRBD2,TRBV19,TRBJ2-3,TGTGGACCGTTGCGGGGGGTCCCCCTCACAGATACGCAGTATTTT,CGPLRGVPLTDTQYF
.,TRBD2,TRBV7-9,TRBJ2-3,TGTGCCAGCAGCTTAGTAGCGGGGGGCCGTTCGTTCACAGATACGCAGTATTTT,CASSLVAGGRSFTDTQYF
once,.,TRBV19,TRBJ1-4,TGTGCCAGTAAGGCAGGACAGAAGAATGAAAAACTGTTTTTT,CASKAGQKNEKLFF
.,TRBD1,TRBV10-2,TRBJ1-1,TGCGCCAGCAGTGAGTCGGGGGGACAGGGCGGAAACACTGAAGCTTTCTTT,CASSESGGQGGNTEAFF
once,.,TRBV7-9,TRBJ1-2,TGTGCCAGCAGCTTAAGGGACAACCGAGGGGGCTACACCTTC,CASSLRDNRGGYTF
.,.,TRBV30,TRBJ1-2,TGTGCCTGGAGTGTAGGAAACAGGCCTGGCTACACCTTC,CAWSVGNRPGYTF
.,.,TRBV5-1,TRBJ1-2,TGCGCCAGCAGCGGCAGGGAGGGCGGCTACACCTTC,CASSGREGGYTF
.,.,TRBV4-2,TRBJ1-1,TGTGCCAGCAGCCCACAGGGTTCCCTCACTGAAGCTTTCTTT,CASSPQGSLTEAFF
.,TRBD1,TRBV19,TRBJ1-1,TGTGCCAGTAGTATCGACAGGGCCATGAACACTGAAGCTTTCTTT,CASSIDRAMNTEAFF
.,.,TRBV6-5,TRBJ1-2,TGTGCCAGCAGTCCCCTCGCTAACTATGGCTACACCTTC,CASSPLANYGYTF
.,TRBD2,TRBV4-1,TRBJ2-1,TGCGCCAGCAGCCAAGATGGGACTAGCGGGAAATCGATCTACAATGAGCAGTTCTTC,CASSQDGTSGKSIYNEQFF
.,TRBD1,TRBV30,TRBJ2-6,TGTGCCTCTCCGGGACAGGGTATCTCTGGGGCCAACGTCCTGACTTTC,CASPGQGISGANVLTF
.,TRBD2,TRBV7-3,TRBJ2-7,TGTGCCAGCAGCCCCAGCGGGGATCACTCCTACGAGCAGTACTTC,CASSPSGDHSYEQYF
once,TRBD2,TRBV24-1,TRBJ2-1,TGTGCCACCAGTGATTGGGCCGCGGGGGGGCGGGGCAATGAGCAGTTCTTC,CATSDWAAGGRGNEQFF
.,TRBD1,TRBV7-3,TRBJ2-5,TGTGCCAGCAGCACGACAGGGGCGCAAGAGACCCAGTACTTC,CASSTTGAQETQYF
.,.,TRBV15,TRBJ2-2,TGTGCCACTAAAGAAACAGGGTGGACCGGGGAGCTGTTTTTT,CATKETGWTGELFF
.,TRBD1,TRBV10-2,TRBJ1-1,TGCGCCAGCAGAGAAGGGGGCTGGTTCACTGAAGCTTTCTTT,CASREGGWFTEAFF